A single sample gave rise to the 15 T cell receptor beta chains below, sequenced in a study of regulatory T cells in long-lasting Graves disease. The time point is: newly diagnosed GD, antithyroid drugs for less than 3 months. There was RNA extracted from PBMCs, and the TCR library was made from it. Arm-PCR of CDR3 regions with iRepertoire HTBI primers generated TCR beta libraries. TCRdb processed the multiplex PCR reads anew with MiXCR; each CDR3 protein has one entry. This sample has some 410,000 distinct CDR3 sequences, with about 15% found just once. This sample also belongs to another study, concerning T cells in Graves' hyperthyroidism and ophthalmopathy.

Material: peripheral blood mononuclear cells (PBMCs), obtained at new diagnosis, from a patient treated with antithyroid drugs. The receptors derive from a woman aged 30 to 39 with Graves disease.

A single count supports this clonotype. Possible read error: a much larger clone is one base away. V and J are TRBV7-8 and TRBJ1-2, with D possibly TRBD1 on 5 matching bases. Germline CDR1 is SGHVS and CDR2 is FQNEAQ. CDR3 size: 15 residues. V was clipped by 5 bases and J by 7 bases, with 20 bases between them. Here the CDR3 reads CASSPLLQGGRGYTF. The CDR3 DNA is TGTGCCAGCAGCCCGTTGCTCCAGGGAGGACGTGGCTACACCTTC.

This clonotype was seen only a few times. One junction end disagrees with the germline gene, perhaps due to a read error. The genes are TRBV4-1 and TRBJ2-7, with unresolved D. Germline loops: CDR1 MGHRA, CDR2 YSYEKL. The CDR3 length is 13 residues. The CDR3 spells CASSQVGSEEPYF. As DNA, the CDR3 is TGCGCCAGCAGCCAAGTGGGAAGTGAGGAGCCGTACTTC.

In this sample, this clonotype turned up a few times. The V and J genes are TRBV14 and TRBJ1-2; D is uncertain. Germline CDR1 is SGHDN and CDR2 is FVKESK. This CDR3 is built from 14 residues. V lost 3 bases and J 8 bases, leaving 16 bases between the germline ends. CDR3 region: CASSHTIGLRGYTF. The CDR3 DNA is TGTGCCAGCAGCCATACTATTGGGCTCCGGGGCTACACCTTC.

This clonotype was seen ten or more times. V and J are TRBV5-6 and TRBJ2-1; D may match TRBD1 or TRBD2 (5 bases each). The CDR3 is made up of 14 amino acids. In germline, CDR1 is SGHDT, CDR2 YYEEEE. Trimming cost V 6 bases and J 6 bases, with 16 bases left between them. The CDR3 region has the DNA TGTGCCAGCAACGGTCTAGGGACCGTCAATGAGCAGTTCTTC. It codes for CASNGLGTVNEQFF.

This clonotype was recorded a few times. The chain combines TRBV5-1 with TRBJ1-6; D is ambiguous. V was clipped by 2 bases and J by 0 bases, with 9 bases between them. The V gene's germline CDR1 is SGHRS and CDR2 YFSETQ. This CDR3 comprises 16 residues. The CDR3 DNA sequence: TGCGCCAGCAGCTTAAGTTCGAGCTCCTATAATTCACCCCTCCACTTT. Protein product: CASSLSSSSYNSPLHF.

This clonotype was seen at least ten times. V gene TRBV27 combines with J gene TRBJ2-3; the D is unclear. V gave up 4 bases and J gave up 4 bases, with 6 bases separating them. The CDR3 is 12 residues long. CDR1 is MNHEY, CDR2 SMNVEV, per germline (reference sequence). The CDR3 here is CASSSSADTQYF. CDR3 DNA: TGTGCCAGCAGTTCCAGCGCAGATACGCAGTATTTT.

The CDR3 DNA reads TGTGCCAGCACCCGAGGGTGGGGGTTAGAGGGCTACACCTTC. Its protein is CASTRGWGLEGYTF. The chain joins TRBV28 to TRBJ1-2, with D possibly being TRBD1 (5 bases). V was cut by 7 bases and J by 8 bases, with 20 bases left in between. The germline V gene encodes CDR1 MDHEN and CDR2 SYDVKM. The CDR3 totals 14 residues.

This clonotype was observed many times. The CDR3 sequence is CASSLSGSPYNEQFF. CDR3 in DNA: TGTGCCAGCAGCCTTAGCGGGAGCCCCTACAATGAGCAGTTCTTC. J is TRBJ2-1 and V is TRBV11-2, with TRBD2 identical over 9 bases. The CDR3 sequence is 15 residues long. Germline-derived CDR1 and CDR2 are SGHAT and FQNNGV. V lost 5 bases, J lost 2 bases, and 4 bases stayed unmatched.

CDR3 in DNA: TGTGCCAGTACCAGGGGGCCAATAGAAGGCTACACCTTC. Encoded protein: CASTRGPIEGYTF. This chain links TRBV19 with TRBJ1-2, with 8 bases that match TRBD1. The CDR3 spans 13 residues. Per the germline V gene, CDR1 is LNHDA and CDR2 is SQIVND (reference sequence). With V trimmed by 7 bases and J by 8 bases, 9 bases remained unmatched. The full variable domain, completed using reference TRBV19 and TRBJ1-2, is DGGITQSPKYLFRKEGQNVTLSCEQNLNHDAMYWYRQDPGQGLRLIYYSQIVNDFQKGDIAEGYSVSREKKESFPLTVTSAQKNPTAFYLCASTRGPIEGYTFGSGTRLTVV.

This clonotype showed up many times. Because the CDR3's place on the DNA is in doubt, the DNA is left out and the CDR3 is given as listed by TCRdb. The chain has TRBV28 and TRBJ2-1; TRBD2 is the table's D call, not checked against the DNA. Germline V gene sequence: CDR1 MDHEN, CDR2 SYDVKM. The CDR3 is 13 amino acids long, termini counted. CDR3 sequence reads: CASSLWASGSGFF.

This clonotype was detected ten times or more. CDR3 region: CATTGPTNTGELFF. CDR3 in DNA: TGTGCCACCACCGGACCCACGAACACCGGGGAGCTGTTTTTT. The chain recombines TRBV24-1 with TRBJ2-2; D uncertain. Trimming took off 8 bases at V and 0 bases at J, with 9 bases between the two ends. The CDR3 covers 14 residues. CDR1 is KGHDR and CDR2 is SFDVKD in the germline V gene.

This clonotype was detected many times. The V gene is TRBV3-1, the J gene TRBJ2-2; D gene uncertain. CDR3 length: 12 amino acids. Germline loops: CDR1 LGHDT, CDR2 YNNKEL (reference sequence). Trimming took off 4 bases at V and 4 bases at J, with 4 bases between the two ends. The chain's CDR3 is CASSLFTGELFF. CDR3 coding DNA: TGTGCCAGCAGCCTCTTCACCGGGGAGCTGTTTTTT.

The V call is TRBV6-2 or TRBV6-3, the J call TRBJ1-5; D uncertain. The V gene's germline CDR1 is MNHEY and CDR2 SVGEGT. Trimming shortened V by 0 bases and J by 1 base, and 10 bases separated the two germline ends. The CDR3 extends over 16 amino acids. The CDR3, as DNA: TGTGCCAGCAGTTACTCGTGGCAGCGGAGCAATCAGCCCCAGCATTTT. Its protein is CASSYSWQRSNQPQHF.

The chain is built from TRBV7-2 and TRBJ2-5; tentatively, D is TRBD1 or TRBD2 (7 bases each). The V and J ends lost 1 base and 1 base respectively, with 16 bases between them. Germline V CDR1 and CDR2: SGHTA, FQGNSA. This CDR3 is 17 amino acids long. CDR3 amino acids: CASSLGSPGGGQETQYF. CDR3 nucleotide sequence: TGTGCCAGCAGCTTAGGGTCCCCAGGGGGGGGCCAAGAGACCCAGTACTTC.

This clonotype was seen at least ten times. This chain connects TRBV7-3 to TRBJ2-1, with a weak D call TRBD2 (5 bases). Per germline, CDR1 SGHTA and CDR2 FQGTGA. The CDR3 runs 21 residues. V dropped 2 bases and J dropped 12 bases, with 38 bases sitting between them. CDR3 coding DNA: TGTGCCAGCAGCTTATGGCCCTTACCGTCCCATACTAGTAACCTCGCGCCACCGCAGTTCTTC. Amino acids: CASSLWPLPSHTSNLAPPQFF. The full variable domain, completed using reference TRBV7-3 and TRBJ2-1, is GAGVSQTPSNKVTEKGKYVELRCDPISGHTALYWYRQSLGQGPEFLIYFQGTGAADDSGLPNDRFFAVRPEGSVSTLKIQRTERGDSAVYLCASSLWPLPSHTSNLAPPQFFGPGTRLTVL.